Included here is one TCR beta chain sequence, with context. Its specificity is unknown. This sample is drawn from a study of shared clonotypes between healthy human individuals. It was at deep level that the assay was run. This table comes from immunoSEQ multiplex PCR, and its TCRdb copy is limited to in-frame clones, with some not included. This sample has approximately 500,000 clones, with almost 80% found just once. Whole-study results and caveats: Donor clonotype sharing was expected to depend on sequencing depth. Sampling involved blood alone; tissue repertoires likely differ.

J lost 2 bases, V lost 6 bases, and 10 bases had no gene match. The CDR3 extends over 16 amino acids. The germline CDR1 and CDR2 sequences are MDHEN and SYDVKM. The source is a woman aged 40 to 50 in good health. Some clones in this sample may be carry-over from other donors' samples. The rearrangement links TRBV28 to TRBJ2-1, with 7 bases fitting TRBD2. Sequencing was performed on PBMCs. The DNA of the CDR3 is TGTGCCAGCAGCCAAACCGCGGGGGATGCCTACAATGAGCAGTTCTTC. Translation gives CASSQTAGDAYNEQFF.